The 20 T cell receptor beta chains reported below all come from one sample, sequenced in a study of long-term antiretroviral therapy in people with HIV (dated 2022 in TCRdb). The immunoSEQ hsTCRB v3.0 assay was used at survey level resolution for TRB variable region sequencing. TCRdb took this table from immuneACCESS and kept in-frame rearrangements with V and J called. Such tables lack part of the clones; where checked against another copy, unresolved V genes explain under half of the gap, and the rest is unexplained. The sample records around 26,000 clones, roughly 80% of which are singletons. Roughly 5.8% of the sample lies in the top ten. The sample in question was unsorted PBMCs, obtained 1.1 years before starting antiretroviral therapy. The receptors were sampled from a woman in her twenties or thirties with HIV.

This clone has only one observation. The chain carries TRBV6-1 and TRBJ1-4; 8 bases fit TRBD1. The ends lost 5 bases at V and 7 bases at J; junction bases unmatched: 9. CDR1 and CDR2 (germline): MNHNS, SASEGT. CDR3 size: 15 residues. Here the CDR3 DNA reads TGTGCCAGCAGTCCGTCACAGGGGGTCGGTGAAAAACTGTTTTTT. Translated, it gives CASSPSQGVGEKLFF.

V is TRBV2 and J is TRBJ2-2; 7 bases map to TRBD1. Germline V gives CDR1 SNHLY, CDR2 FYNNEI. The V and J ends lost 6 bases and 7 bases, in that order; junction bases with no gene match: 8. The CDR3 runs 14 residues. CDR3 sequence reads: CASSEKTGIGELFF. The CDR3 DNA reads TGTGCCAGCAGCGAAAAGACAGGGATCGGGGAGCTGTTTTTT.

This clone was picked up a small number of times. The V and J genes are TRBV25-1 and TRBJ1-2; 7 nucleotides match TRBD1. Germline loops: CDR1 MGHDK, CDR2 SYGVNS. V gave up 8 bases and J gave up 6 bases; unmatched junction bases: 12. This CDR3 contains 14 residues. The CDR3 loop reads CASSEGRGPNGYTF. DNA for the CDR3: TGTGCCAGCTCGGAGGGGAGGGGGCCGAATGGCTACACCTTC.

The gene calls are TRBV11-2 and TRBJ2-6; D may be TRBD1 (5 bases). Per germline, CDR1 SGHAT and CDR2 FQNNGV. The CDR3 totals 17 residues. The V end was cut by 6 bases, the J end by 4 bases, with 19 bases between. CDR3 amino acids: CASSPRGRGGGANVLTF. CDR3 in DNA: TGTGCCAGCAGTCCTAGGGGCCGAGGTGGAGGGGCCAACGTCCTGACTTTC.

This chain uses TRBV10-2 with TRBJ2-7; no reliable D call. Between the trimmed V and J ends, which lost 5 bases and 0 bases, there was a span of 11 bases. Germline loops: CDR1 WSHSY, CDR2 SAAADI. This CDR3 has 14 residues. The CDR3 here is CASSKPLSSYEQYF. The CDR3 bases are TGCGCCAGCAGTAAGCCACTGAGCTCCTACGAGCAGTACTTC.

This sequence joins TRBV19 and TRBJ2-6; TRBD1 agrees at 8 bases. CDR3 length equals 16 residues. Germline loops: CDR1 LNHDA, CDR2 SQIVND (reference sequence). V lost 6 bases to trimming and J lost 4 bases; unmatched junction nucleotides: 8. The CDR3 loop is CASSPGGATGANVLTF. The CDR3 DNA sequence: TGTGCCAGTAGCCCAGGGGGCGCAACCGGGGCCAACGTCCTGACTTTC.

The V call is TRBV5-1, the J call TRBJ2-7; no clear D gene. The ends were cut back, 2 bases at V and 0 bases at J, with 6 bases in the middle. Germline V gene sequence: CDR1 SGHRS, CDR2 YFSETQ. The CDR3 is 13 amino acids. CDR3 sequence (DNA): TGCGCCAGCAGCTTCGGGTCCTCCTACGAGCAGTACTTC. Its protein is CASSFGSSYEQYF.

The genes are TRBV30 and TRBJ1-1, with TRBD1 as a possible D gene (5 bases). The CDR3 totals 13 residues. Germline V gives CDR1 GTSNPN, CDR2 SVGIG (reference sequence). V lost 7 bases and J 7 bases, leaving 19 bases between the germline ends. The CDR3 here is CASGWMGSFEAFF. Written as DNA, the CDR3 is TGTGCCTCAGGGTGGATGGGGTCCTTTGAAGCTTTCTTT. Complete variable domain (other parts from reference TRBV30 and TRBJ1-1): SQTIHQWPATLVQPVGSPLSLECTVEGTSNPNLYWYRQAAGRGLQLLFYSVGIGQISSEVPQNLSASRPQDRQFILSSKKLLLSDSGFYLCASGWMGSFEAFFGQGTRLTVV.

The chain employs TRBV9 and TRBJ1-2; a possible D gene is TRBD1 (6 bases). The CDR3 extends over 19 amino acids. CDR1 and CDR2 (germline): SGDLS, YYNGEE. Trimming took 3 bases from V and 8 from J, leaving 32 bases between them. Here the CDR3 DNA reads TGTGCCAGCAGCGGCTTCGTGGAGGAGGGGGAAGTCGGTTTAAGAGGCTACACCTTC. This codes for CASSGFVEEGEVGLRGYTF.

The J gene is TRBJ1-1, the V gene TRBV29-1, with no clear D. With 5 bases removed from V and 0 bases from J, the gap between germline ends came to 10 bases. Germline CDR1 reads SQVTM; CDR2 reads ANQGSEA. This CDR3 has 13 residues. CDR3 amino acids: CSVKGSMNTEAFF. For the CDR3, the DNA is TGCAGCGTTAAAGGCTCCATGAACACTGAAGCTTTCTTT.

This clone was picked up a small number of times. J is TRBJ1-5 and V is TRBV6-6, with D unresolved. The CDR3 consists of 12 residues. Trimming removed 8 bases from V and 3 bases from J, with 8 bases in between. CDR1 is MNHNY and CDR2 is SVGAGI in the germline V gene (reference sequence). The CDR3 protein is CASREFNQPQHF. CDR3 DNA: TGTGCCAGCCGGGAATTCAATCAGCCCCAGCATTTT.

The chain employs TRBV27 and TRBJ2-3; 7 bases are a match to TRBD2. J gave up 2 bases and V 8 bases, and 4 bases lay outside the gene matches. The CDR3 is 13 amino acids. Germline V gene data show CDR1 as MNHEY and CDR2 as SMNVEV (reference sequence). This chain's CDR3 is CASRDYPTDTQYF. The DNA for the CDR3 is TGTGCCAGCCGGGACTACCCCACAGATACGCAGTATTTT.

The chain carries TRBV7-9 and TRBJ2-7; 10 nucleotides agree with TRBD1. Germline loops: CDR1 SEHNR, CDR2 FQNEAQ (reference sequence). This CDR3 contains 15 residues. The V gene end was trimmed by 3 bases and the J gene end by 3 bases; junction bases not matched to a gene: 5. In nucleotides, the CDR3 is TGTGCCAGCAGCTTTGACAGGGGGCTGCACTACGAGCAGTACGTC. This encodes CASSFDRGLHYEQYV.

The chain combines TRBV20-1 with TRBJ2-1; D call uncertain. Per germline, CDR1 DFQATT and CDR2 SNEGSKA (reference sequence). Trimming shortened V by 2 bases and J by 6 bases, and 2 bases separated the two germline ends. The CDR3 totals 10 residues. In DNA, the CDR3 is TGCAGTGCTAGACTCAATGAGCAGTTCTTC. Its translation is CSARLNEQFF.

The chain joins TRBV11-2 to TRBJ2-2, with TRBD2 identical over 9 bases. V lost 7 bases and J lost 3; bases outside the gene matches: 6. Germline CDR1 reads SGHAT; CDR2 reads FQNNGV. This CDR3 region has 15 residues. In DNA form, the CDR3 reads TGTGCCAGCAAATGGGCGGGGGGGTACACCGGGGAGCTGTTTTTT. Translating gives CASKWAGGYTGELFF.

In this sample, this clone turned up a few times. This chain connects TRBV2 to TRBJ1-1, with no clear D. CDR3 size: 15 residues. The V gene lost 5 bases and the J gene lost 3 bases, with 16 bases spanning the gap. Germline CDR1 is SNHLY and CDR2 is FYNNEI. Here the CDR3 reads CASSLWASLDTEAFF. In DNA form, the CDR3 reads TGTGCCAGCAGTCTTTGGGCCAGTTTAGACACTGAAGCTTTCTTT.

The V call is TRBV27, the J call TRBJ2-7; 9 bases agree with TRBD2. CDR3 length: 16 amino acids. The trim removed 2 bases at V and 2 bases at J, leaving 7 bases unmatched. Germline lookup yields CDR1 MNHEY and CDR2 SMNVEV (reference sequence). The CDR3 region is CASSLGPGTSTYEQYF. Here the CDR3 DNA reads TGTGCCAGCAGTTTAGGGCCCGGGACTAGCACCTACGAGCAGTACTTC.

This clone appeared once. The CDR3 sequence is CASRPGQTYEQYV. CDR3 DNA: TGTGCCAGCAGGCCGGGACAGACCTACGAGCAGTACGTC. This rearrangement joins TRBV6-1 to TRBJ2-7; 7 nucleotides line up with TRBD1. J gave up 2 bases and V 6 bases, and 4 bases lay outside the gene matches. CDR3 length: 13 amino acids. Germline lookup yields CDR1 MNHNS and CDR2 SASEGT.

The V gene is TRBV5-8, the J gene TRBJ1-2; D perhaps matches TRBD1 (5 bases). The V end was cut by 0 bases, the J end by 3 bases, with 12 bases between. Germline V lookup: CDR1 SGHTS, CDR2 YDEGEE. The CDR3 has 15 residues. The DNA for the CDR3 is TGTGCCAGCAGCTTGGCGCAGGGAGGGTACTATGGCTACACCTTC. Amino acids: CASSLAQGGYYGYTF.

The chain combines TRBV5-6 with TRBJ1-2; tentatively, D is TRBD1 (5 bases). V lost 0 bases to trimming and J lost 4 bases, with 13 bases between them. The CDR3 contains 15 residues. Germline CDR1 and CDR2: SGHDT and YYEEEE. Here the CDR3 DNA reads TGTGCCAGCAGCTTGGAACAGGATCTTGGCTATGGCTACACCTTC. The encoded protein is CASSLEQDLGYGYTF.